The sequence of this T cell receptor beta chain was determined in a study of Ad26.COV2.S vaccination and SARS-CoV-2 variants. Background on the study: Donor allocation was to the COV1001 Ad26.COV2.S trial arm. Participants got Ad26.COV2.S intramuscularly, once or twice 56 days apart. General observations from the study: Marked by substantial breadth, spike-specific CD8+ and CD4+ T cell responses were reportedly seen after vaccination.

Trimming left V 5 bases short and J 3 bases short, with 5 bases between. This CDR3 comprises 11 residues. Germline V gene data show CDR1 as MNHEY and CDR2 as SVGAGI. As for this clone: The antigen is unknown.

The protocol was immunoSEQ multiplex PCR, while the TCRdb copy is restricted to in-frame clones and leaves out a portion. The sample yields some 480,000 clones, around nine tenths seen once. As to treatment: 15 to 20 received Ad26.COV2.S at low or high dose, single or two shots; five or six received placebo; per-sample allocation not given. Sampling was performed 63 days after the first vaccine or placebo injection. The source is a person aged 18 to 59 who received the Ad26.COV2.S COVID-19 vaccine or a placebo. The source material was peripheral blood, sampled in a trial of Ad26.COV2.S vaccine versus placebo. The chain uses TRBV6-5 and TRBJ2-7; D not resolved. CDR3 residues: CASSLNYEQYF. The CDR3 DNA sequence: TGTGCCAGCAGTCTCAACTACGAGCAGTACTTC.